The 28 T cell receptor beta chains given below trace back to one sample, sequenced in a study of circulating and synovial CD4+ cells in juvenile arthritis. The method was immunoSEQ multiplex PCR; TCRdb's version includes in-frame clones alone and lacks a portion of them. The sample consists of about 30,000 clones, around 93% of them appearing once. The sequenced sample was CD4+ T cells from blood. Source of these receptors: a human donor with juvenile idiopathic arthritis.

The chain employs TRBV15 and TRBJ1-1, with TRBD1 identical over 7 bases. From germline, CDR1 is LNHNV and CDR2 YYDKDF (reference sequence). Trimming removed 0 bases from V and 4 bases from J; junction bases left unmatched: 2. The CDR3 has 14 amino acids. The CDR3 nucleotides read TGTGCCACCAGCAGAGAGACAGGGTTCACTGAAGCTTTCTTT. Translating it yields CATSRETGFTEAFF.

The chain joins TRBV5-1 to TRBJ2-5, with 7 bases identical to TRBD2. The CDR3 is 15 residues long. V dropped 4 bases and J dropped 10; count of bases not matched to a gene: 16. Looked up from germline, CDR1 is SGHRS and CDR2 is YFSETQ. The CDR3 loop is CASSLRDYPQEGQYF. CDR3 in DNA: TGCGCCAGCAGCCTTCGGGACTATCCTCAAGAGGGCCAGTACTTC.

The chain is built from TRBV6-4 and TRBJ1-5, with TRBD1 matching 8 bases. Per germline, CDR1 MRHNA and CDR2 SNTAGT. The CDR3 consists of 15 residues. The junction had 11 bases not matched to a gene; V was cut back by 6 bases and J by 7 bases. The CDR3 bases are TGTGCCAGCAGCGAGGGGGCAGGGACAGGCCAGCCCCAGCATTTT. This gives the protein CASSEGAGTGQPQHF.

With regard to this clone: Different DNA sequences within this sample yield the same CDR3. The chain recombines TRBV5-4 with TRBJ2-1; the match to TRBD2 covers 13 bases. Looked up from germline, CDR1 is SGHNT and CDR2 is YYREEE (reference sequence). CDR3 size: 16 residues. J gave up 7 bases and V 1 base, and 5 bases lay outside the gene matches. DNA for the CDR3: TGTGCCAGCAGCTTGCCCCGACTAGCGGGAGGTAATGAGCAGTTCTTC. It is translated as CASSLPRLAGGNEQFF. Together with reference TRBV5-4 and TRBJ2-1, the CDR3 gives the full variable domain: ETGVTQSPTHLIKTRGQQVTLRCSSQSGHNTVSWYQQALGQGPQFIFQYYREEENGRGNFPPRFSGLQFPNYSSELNVNALELDDSALYLCASSLPRLAGGNEQFFGPGTRLTVL.

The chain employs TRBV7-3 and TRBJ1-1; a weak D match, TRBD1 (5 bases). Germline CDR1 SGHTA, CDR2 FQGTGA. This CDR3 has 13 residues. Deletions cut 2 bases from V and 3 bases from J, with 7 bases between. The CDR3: CASSLDSYTEAFF. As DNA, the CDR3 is TGTGCCAGCAGCTTAGACAGCTACACTGAAGCTTTCTTT. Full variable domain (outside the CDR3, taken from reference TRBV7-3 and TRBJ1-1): GAGVSQTPSNKVTEKGKYVELRCDPISGHTALYWYRQSLGQGPEFLIYFQGTGAADDSGLPNDRFFAVRPEGSVSTLKIQRTERGDSAVYLCASSLDSYTEAFFGQGTRLTVV.

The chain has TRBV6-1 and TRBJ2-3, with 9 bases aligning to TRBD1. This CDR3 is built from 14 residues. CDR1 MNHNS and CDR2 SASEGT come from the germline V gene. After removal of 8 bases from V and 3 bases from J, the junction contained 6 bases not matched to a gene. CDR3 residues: CASGDRGMTDTQYF. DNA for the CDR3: TGTGCCAGCGGAGACAGGGGGATGACAGATACGCAGTATTTT.

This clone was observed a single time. The CDR3 region has the DNA TGTGCCAGCAGCCAAACGGTCGCGGGACAGGGAGAGACCCAGTACTTC. This encodes CASSQTVAGQGETQYF. The chain combines TRBV4-2 with TRBJ2-5, with 9 bases lining up with TRBD1. The V and J ends lost 2 bases and 4 bases, in that order; junction bases with no gene match: 8. Germline V CDR1 and CDR2: LGHNA, YNFKEQ. The CDR3 extends over 16 amino acids.

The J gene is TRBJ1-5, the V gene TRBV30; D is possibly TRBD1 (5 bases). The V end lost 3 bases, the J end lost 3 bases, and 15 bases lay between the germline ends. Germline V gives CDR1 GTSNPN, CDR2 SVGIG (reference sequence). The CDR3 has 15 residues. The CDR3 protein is CAWSFQGTANQPQHF. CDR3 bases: TGTGCCTGGAGCTTCCAGGGAACGGCCAATCAGCCCCAGCATTTT.

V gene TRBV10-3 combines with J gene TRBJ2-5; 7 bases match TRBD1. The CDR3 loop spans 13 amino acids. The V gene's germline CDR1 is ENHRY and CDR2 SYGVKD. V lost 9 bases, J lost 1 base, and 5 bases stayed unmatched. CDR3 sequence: CAMRGQFQETQYF. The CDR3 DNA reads TGTGCCATGAGGGGACAGTTCCAAGAGACCCAGTACTTC.

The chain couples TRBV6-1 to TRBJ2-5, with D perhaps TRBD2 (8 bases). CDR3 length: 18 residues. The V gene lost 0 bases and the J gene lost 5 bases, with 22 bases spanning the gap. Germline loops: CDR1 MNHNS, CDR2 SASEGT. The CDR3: CASSEAGGPGGFDETQYF. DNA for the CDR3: TGTGCCAGCAGTGAAGCAGGGGGCCCGGGAGGGTTCGATGAGACCCAGTACTTC.

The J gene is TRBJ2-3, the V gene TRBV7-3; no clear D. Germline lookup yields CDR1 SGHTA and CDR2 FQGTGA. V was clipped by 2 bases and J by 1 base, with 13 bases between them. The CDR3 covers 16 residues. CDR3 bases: TGTGCCAGCAGCTTAGGCATTACTCAGGGCACAGATACGCAGTATTTT. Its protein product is CASSLGITQGTDTQYF.

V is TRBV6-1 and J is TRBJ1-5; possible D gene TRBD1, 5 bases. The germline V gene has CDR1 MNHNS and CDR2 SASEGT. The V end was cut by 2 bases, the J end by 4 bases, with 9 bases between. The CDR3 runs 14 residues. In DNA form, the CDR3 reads TGTGCCAGCAGTGAAATCCCAGGGAATCAGCCCCAGCATTTT. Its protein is CASSEIPGNQPQHF.

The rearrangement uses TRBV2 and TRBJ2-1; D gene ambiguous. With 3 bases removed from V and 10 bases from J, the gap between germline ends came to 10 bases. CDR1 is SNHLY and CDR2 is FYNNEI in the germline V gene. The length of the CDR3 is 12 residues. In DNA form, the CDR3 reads TGTGCCAGCAGTGATCAAATCGGGGAGCAGTTCTTC. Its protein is CASSDQIGEQFF.

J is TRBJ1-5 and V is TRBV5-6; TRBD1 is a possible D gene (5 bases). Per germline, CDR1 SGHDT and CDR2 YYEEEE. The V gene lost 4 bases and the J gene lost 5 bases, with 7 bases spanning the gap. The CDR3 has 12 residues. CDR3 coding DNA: TGTGCCAGCAGCGTACAGGATCAGCCCCAGCATTTT. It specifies CASSVQDQPQHF.

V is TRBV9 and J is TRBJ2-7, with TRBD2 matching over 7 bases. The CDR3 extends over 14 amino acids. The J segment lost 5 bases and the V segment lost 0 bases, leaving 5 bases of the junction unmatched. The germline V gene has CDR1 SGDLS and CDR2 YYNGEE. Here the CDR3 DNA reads TGTGCCAGCAGCGTAGACGTGACTAGCAACGAGCAGTACTTC. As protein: CASSVDVTSNEQYF.

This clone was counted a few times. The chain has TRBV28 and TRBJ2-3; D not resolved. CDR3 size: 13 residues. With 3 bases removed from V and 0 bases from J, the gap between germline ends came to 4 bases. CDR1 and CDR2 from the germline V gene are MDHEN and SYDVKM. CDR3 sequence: CASSFRSTDTQYF. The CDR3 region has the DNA TGTGCCAGCAGTTTCAGGAGCACAGATACGCAGTATTTT.

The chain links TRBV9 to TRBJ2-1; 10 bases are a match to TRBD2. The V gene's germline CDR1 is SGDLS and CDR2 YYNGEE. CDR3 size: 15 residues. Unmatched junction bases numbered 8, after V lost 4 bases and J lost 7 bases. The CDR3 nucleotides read TGTGCCAGCAGCCAAGGACTAGCGGCCACAAATGAGCAGTTCTTC. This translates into CASSQGLAATNEQFF.

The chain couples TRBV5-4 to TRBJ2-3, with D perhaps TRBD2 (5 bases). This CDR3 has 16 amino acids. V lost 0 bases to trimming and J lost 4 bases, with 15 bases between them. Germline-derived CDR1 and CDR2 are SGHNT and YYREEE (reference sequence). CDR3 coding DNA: TGTGCCAGCAGCTTGGCAGCTAGCCGTGGTCCAGATACGCAGTATTTT. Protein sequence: CASSLAASRGPDTQYF.

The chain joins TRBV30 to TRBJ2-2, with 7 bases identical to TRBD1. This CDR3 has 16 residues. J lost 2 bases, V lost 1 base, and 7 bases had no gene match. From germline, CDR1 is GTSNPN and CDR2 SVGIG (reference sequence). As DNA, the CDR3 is TGTGCCTGGAGTGCACGAGGGGGCCTAAACACCGGGGAGCTGTTTTTT. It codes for CAWSARGGLNTGELFF.

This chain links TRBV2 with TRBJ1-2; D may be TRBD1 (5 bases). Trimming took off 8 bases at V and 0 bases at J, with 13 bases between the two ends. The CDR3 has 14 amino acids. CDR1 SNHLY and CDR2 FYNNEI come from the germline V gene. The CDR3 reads CASGGGATNYGYTF. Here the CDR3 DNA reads TGTGCCAGCGGCGGCGGGGCTACTAACTATGGCTACACCTTC.

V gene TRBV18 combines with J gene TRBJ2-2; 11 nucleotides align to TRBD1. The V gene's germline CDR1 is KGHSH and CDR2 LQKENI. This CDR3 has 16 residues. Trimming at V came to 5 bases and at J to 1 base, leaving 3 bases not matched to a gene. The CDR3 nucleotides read TGTGCCAGCTCAGGACAGGGGGCGAAGAACACCGGGGAGCTGTTTTTT. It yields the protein CASSGQGAKNTGELFF. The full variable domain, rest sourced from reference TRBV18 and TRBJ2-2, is NAGVMQNPRHLVRRRGQEARLRCSPMKGHSHVYWYRQLPEEGLKFMVYLQKENIIDESGMPKERFSAEFPKEGPSILRIQQVVRGDSAAYFCASSGQGAKNTGELFFGEGSRLTVL.

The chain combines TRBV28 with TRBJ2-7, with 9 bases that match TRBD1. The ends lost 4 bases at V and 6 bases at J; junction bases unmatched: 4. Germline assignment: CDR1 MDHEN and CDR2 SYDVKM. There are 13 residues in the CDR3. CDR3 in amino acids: CASSSGQGSEQYF. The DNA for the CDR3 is TGTGCCAGCAGTTCAGGACAGGGGAGCGAGCAGTACTTC.

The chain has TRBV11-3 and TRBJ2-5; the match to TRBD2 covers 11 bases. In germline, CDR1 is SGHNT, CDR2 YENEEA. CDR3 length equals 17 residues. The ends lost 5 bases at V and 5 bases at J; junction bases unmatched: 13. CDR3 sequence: CASSPGKGLAAGETQYF. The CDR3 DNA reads TGTGCCAGCAGCCCCGGAAAGGGACTAGCGGCGGGGGAGACCCAGTACTTC.

The CDR3 sequence: CASSLGRRGEAFF. The CDR3 coding sequence is TGTGCCAGCAGCTTAGGTCGCAGGGGTGAAGCTTTCTTT. The chain recombines TRBV7-2 with TRBJ1-1; tentatively, D is TRBD1 (6 bases). V was clipped by 1 base and J by 7 bases, with 10 bases between them. This CDR3 has 13 amino acids. Germline lookup yields CDR1 SGHTA and CDR2 FQGNSA.

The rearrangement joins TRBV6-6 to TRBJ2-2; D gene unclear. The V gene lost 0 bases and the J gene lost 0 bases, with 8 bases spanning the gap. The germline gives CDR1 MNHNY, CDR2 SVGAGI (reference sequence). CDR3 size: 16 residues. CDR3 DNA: TGTGCCAGCAGTTACTCGAGGCAGACGAACACCGGGGAGCTGTTTTTT. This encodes CASSYSRQTNTGELFF.

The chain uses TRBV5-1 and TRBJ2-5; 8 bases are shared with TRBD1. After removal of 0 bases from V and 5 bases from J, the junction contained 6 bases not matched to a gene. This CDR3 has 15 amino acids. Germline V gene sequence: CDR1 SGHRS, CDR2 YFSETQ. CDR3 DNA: TGCGCCAGCAGCTTGGCTCAGGGGGCAGGGGAGACCCAGTACTTC. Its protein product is CASSLAQGAGETQYF.

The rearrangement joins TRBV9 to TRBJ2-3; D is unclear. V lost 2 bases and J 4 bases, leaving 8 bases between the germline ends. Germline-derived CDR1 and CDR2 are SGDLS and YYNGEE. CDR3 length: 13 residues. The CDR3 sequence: CASSVRGADTQYF. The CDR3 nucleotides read TGTGCCAGCAGCGTGAGAGGTGCAGATACGCAGTATTTT.

This chain's CDR3 is CASSLDRTEAFF. CDR3 DNA: TGTGCCAGCAGCTTAGATCGCACTGAAGCTTTCTTT. The genes are TRBV11-2 and TRBJ1-1; no reliable D call. This CDR3 spans 12 amino acids. V lost 0 bases and J 4 bases, leaving 3 bases between the germline ends. CDR1 and CDR2 from the germline V gene are SGHAT and FQNNGV.